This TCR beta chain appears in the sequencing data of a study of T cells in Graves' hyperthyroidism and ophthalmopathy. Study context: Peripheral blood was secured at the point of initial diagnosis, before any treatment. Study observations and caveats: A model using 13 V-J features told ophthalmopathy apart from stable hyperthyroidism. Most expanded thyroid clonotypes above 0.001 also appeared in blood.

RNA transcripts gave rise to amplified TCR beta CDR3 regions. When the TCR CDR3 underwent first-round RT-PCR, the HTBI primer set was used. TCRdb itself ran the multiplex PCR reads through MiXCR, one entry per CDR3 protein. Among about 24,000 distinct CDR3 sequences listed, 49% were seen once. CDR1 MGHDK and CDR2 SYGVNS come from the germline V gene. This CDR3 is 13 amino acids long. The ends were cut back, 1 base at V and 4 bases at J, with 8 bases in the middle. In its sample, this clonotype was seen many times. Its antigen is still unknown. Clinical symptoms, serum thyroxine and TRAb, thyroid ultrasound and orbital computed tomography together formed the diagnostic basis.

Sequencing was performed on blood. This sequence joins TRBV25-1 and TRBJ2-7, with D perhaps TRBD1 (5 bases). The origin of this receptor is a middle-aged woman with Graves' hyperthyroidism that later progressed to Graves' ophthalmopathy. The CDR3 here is CASSESRQYEQYF. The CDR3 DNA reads TGTGCCAGCAGTGAATCCCGACAGTACGAGCAGTACTTC.